The present T cell receptor (beta chain) was sequenced within a study of T cells expressing NK-cell markers. Whole-study findings and limits: For a handful of donors, these clonotypes were likewise the leading ones in the CD3+CD56-NKG2C+ fraction.

With respect to this clonotype: The antigen remains undetermined.

Germline V CDR1 and CDR2: SQVTM, ANQGSEA. The length of the CDR3 is 15 residues. The authors made TCR beta cDNA libraries by 5'RACE template switching. This switching added a universal primer site and UMIs. TCRdb reprocessed the 5' RACE reads and reports one entry per CDR3 protein, with no DNA. Reported are about 460,000 distinct CDR3 sequences; the ten largest clones contain approximately 1.4%. The sequence came from a woman aged 45-59 years in good health. Sequencing was carried out using blood T cells: a sorted CD56 or NKG2C T cell subset, CD4+ or CD8+ T cells, or bulk PBMC T cells (not recorded which). The genes are TRBV29-1 and TRBJ2-7. CDR3 sequence: CSVEGLSGSSYEQYF.